This T cell receptor beta chain was documented in a study of T cells in Graves' hyperthyroidism and ophthalmopathy. RNA transcripts provided the source from which TCR beta CDR3 regions were amplified. The HTBI primer set was used in a first-round RT-PCR of the TCR CDR3. TCRdb re-analysed the multiplex PCR reads in MiXCR, keeping a single row per CDR3 protein. The data contain about 400,000 distinct CDR3 sequences, less than 15% of them seen just once; the ten biggest clones take up 9.2%. This clonotype has ten or more counts. CDR3 length: 15 amino acids. Germline CDR1 SGHTA, CDR2 FQGNSA. V shed 1 base, J shed 3 bases, and the junction held 4 bases outside the gene matches.

The sequenced sample consisted of blood. The TCR comes from a woman younger than 35 with Graves' hyperthyroidism. The rearrangement joins TRBV7-2 to TRBJ2-7; 9 positions agree with TRBD2. The CDR3 region is CASSLGTSDLYEQYF. As DNA, the CDR3 is TGTGCCAGCAGCTTAGGGACTAGCGATCTCTACGAGCAGTACTTC.